The present T cell receptor (beta chain) was sequenced within a study of blood T cells in healthy people across ages. General study findings and limits: Aged donors had fewer naive CD4+ cells and lower diversity than long-lived donors.

Per the germline V gene, CDR1 is MDHEN and CDR2 is SYDVKM. The CDR3 runs to 14 residues. V was clipped by 7 bases and J by 0 bases, with 13 bases between them. Concerning this clonotype: Its antigen is unidentified. One base away lies a much larger clone, so this may be a sequencing read error.

Sample-barcoded 5' priming and a J-beta primer mix drove a second PCR of roughly 6 to 12 cycles. TCRdb processed the 5' RACE reads anew with MiXCR; each CDR3 protein has one entry. The sample has more than 650,000 distinct CDR3 sequences, roughly 20% seen once. Sequencing was carried out using blood. The origin of this receptor is an older man in good health. The rearrangement links TRBV28 to TRBJ2-7; weak D call: TRBD1 (6 bases). CDR3 sequence (DNA): TGTGCCAGCACCCTGGACAGAACCTCCTACGAGCAGTACTTC. It codes for CASTLDRTSYEQYF. The whole variable domain, filled in from reference TRBV28 and TRBJ2-7, reads DVKVTQSSRYLVKRTGEKVFLECVQDMDHENMFWYRQDPGLGLRLIYFSYDVKMKEKGDIPEGYSVSREKKERFSLILESASTNQTSMYLCASTLDRTSYEQYFGPGTRLTVT.